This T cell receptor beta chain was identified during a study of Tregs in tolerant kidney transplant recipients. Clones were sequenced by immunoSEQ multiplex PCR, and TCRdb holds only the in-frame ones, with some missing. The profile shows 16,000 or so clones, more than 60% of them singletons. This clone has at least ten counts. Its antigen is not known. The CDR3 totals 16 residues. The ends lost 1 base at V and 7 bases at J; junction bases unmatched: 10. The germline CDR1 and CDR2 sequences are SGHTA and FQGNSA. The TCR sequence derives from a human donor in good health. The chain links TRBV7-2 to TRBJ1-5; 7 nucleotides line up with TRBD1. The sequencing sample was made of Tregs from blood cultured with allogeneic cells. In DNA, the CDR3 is TGTGCCAGCAGCTTAGGACCCGAGAAGGGACAGCAGCCCCAGCATTTT. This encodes CASSLGPEKGQQPQHF.